This paragraph covers one T cell receptor (beta chain) sequence. These data are taken from a study of T cell changes during pregnancy in multiple sclerosis. The protocol was immunoSEQ multiplex PCR, while the TCRdb copy is restricted to in-frame clones and leaves out a portion. There are roughly 97,000 clones in the sample; 90% occur only once, and 0.76% lies in the top ten. The sequences come from peripheral blood, collected in the second trimester of pregnancy. This sequence originates from a female donor in good health, enrolled as a control in a pregnancy study.

The chain's CDR3 is CASSLRSGTGSVYGYTF. In DNA, the CDR3 is TGTGCCAGCAGCTTACGTTCCGGGACAGGGAGCGTCTATGGCTACACCTTC. The rearrangement links TRBV7-8 to TRBJ1-2; TRBD1 aligns across 9 bases. Unmatched junction bases numbered 11, after V lost 2 bases and J lost 4 bases. Per germline, CDR1 SGHVS and CDR2 FQNEAQ. The CDR3 is 17 residues long.